What follows describes a single T cell receptor (beta chain). Its antigen remains unknown. CDR1 and CDR2 from the germline V gene are MNHNS and SASEGT. Between the trimmed V and J ends, which lost 2 bases and 5 bases, there was a span of 13 bases. The CDR3 loop spans 15 amino acids. This specimen comes from a study of cytomegalovirus exposure and HLA in healthy donors. The study ran its PCR with 60 Vbeta and 13 Jbeta primers. Clones were sequenced by immunoSEQ multiplex PCR, and TCRdb holds only the in-frame ones, with some missing. The sample includes 100,000 to 150,000 clones, around 77% of them seen just once. Likely unrecorded immune exposures existed in these nominally healthy donors. Overall study results and limits: For most TCR beta V segments, an earlier analysis put the productive rate at about 87% or about 30% of the time.

Sequenced input: PBMCs. This sequence originates from a woman between 40 and 55 years old in good health and CMV-seropositive. This sequence joins TRBV6-1 and TRBJ1-5; D call uncertain. DNA for the CDR3: TGTGCCAGCAGTGAAACAATTAGGAGCGATCAGCCCCAGCATTTT. Translation gives CASSETIRSDQPQHF.